This TCR beta chain was identified in a study of cytomegalovirus exposure and HLA in healthy donors. The V segment lost 6 bases and the J segment 3 bases; nucleotides outside the gene matches: 2. Germline V gene sequence: CDR1 WNHNN, CDR2 SYGVQD (reference sequence). There are 14 residues in the CDR3. The study's findings and limits: Reports credit the classifier with highly specific, highly sensitive diagnosis of cytomegalovirus status. Many donors shared some public TCRs, even though most TCR sequences were rare. A few of the chains that were CMV-associated were confirmed in vitro to be specific for CMV antigens.

Produced via immunoSEQ multiplex PCR; TCRdb's table is partial and in-frame only. The table lists 150,000 to 200,000 clones, around 92% of them singletons, with 10% in the top ten. Comment on this clone: The target antigen is unknown.

The V gene is TRBV10-1, the J gene TRBJ2-6; 7 bases line up with TRBD1. The sequencing input was PBMCs. This receptor was obtained from a woman aged 18-29 years in good health and CMV-seropositive. CDR3 in DNA: TGCGCCAGCAGCCCAGGGGGTGGGGCCAACGTCCTGACTTTC. Its translation is CASSPGGGANVLTF.